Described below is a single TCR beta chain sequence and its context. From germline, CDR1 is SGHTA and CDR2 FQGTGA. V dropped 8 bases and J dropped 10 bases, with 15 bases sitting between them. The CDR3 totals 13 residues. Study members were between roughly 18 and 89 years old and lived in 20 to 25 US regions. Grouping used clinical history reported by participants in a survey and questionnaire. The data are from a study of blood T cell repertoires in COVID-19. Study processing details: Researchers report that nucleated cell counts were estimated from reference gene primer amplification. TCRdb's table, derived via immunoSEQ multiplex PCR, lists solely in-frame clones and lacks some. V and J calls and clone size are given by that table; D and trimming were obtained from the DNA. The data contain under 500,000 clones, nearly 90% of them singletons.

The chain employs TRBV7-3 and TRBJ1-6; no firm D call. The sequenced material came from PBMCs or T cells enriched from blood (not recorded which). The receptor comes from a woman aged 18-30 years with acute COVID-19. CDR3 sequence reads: CASSLEARSPLHF. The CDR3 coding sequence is TGTGCCAGCTCCCTTGAGGCACGGTCACCCCTCCACTTT.